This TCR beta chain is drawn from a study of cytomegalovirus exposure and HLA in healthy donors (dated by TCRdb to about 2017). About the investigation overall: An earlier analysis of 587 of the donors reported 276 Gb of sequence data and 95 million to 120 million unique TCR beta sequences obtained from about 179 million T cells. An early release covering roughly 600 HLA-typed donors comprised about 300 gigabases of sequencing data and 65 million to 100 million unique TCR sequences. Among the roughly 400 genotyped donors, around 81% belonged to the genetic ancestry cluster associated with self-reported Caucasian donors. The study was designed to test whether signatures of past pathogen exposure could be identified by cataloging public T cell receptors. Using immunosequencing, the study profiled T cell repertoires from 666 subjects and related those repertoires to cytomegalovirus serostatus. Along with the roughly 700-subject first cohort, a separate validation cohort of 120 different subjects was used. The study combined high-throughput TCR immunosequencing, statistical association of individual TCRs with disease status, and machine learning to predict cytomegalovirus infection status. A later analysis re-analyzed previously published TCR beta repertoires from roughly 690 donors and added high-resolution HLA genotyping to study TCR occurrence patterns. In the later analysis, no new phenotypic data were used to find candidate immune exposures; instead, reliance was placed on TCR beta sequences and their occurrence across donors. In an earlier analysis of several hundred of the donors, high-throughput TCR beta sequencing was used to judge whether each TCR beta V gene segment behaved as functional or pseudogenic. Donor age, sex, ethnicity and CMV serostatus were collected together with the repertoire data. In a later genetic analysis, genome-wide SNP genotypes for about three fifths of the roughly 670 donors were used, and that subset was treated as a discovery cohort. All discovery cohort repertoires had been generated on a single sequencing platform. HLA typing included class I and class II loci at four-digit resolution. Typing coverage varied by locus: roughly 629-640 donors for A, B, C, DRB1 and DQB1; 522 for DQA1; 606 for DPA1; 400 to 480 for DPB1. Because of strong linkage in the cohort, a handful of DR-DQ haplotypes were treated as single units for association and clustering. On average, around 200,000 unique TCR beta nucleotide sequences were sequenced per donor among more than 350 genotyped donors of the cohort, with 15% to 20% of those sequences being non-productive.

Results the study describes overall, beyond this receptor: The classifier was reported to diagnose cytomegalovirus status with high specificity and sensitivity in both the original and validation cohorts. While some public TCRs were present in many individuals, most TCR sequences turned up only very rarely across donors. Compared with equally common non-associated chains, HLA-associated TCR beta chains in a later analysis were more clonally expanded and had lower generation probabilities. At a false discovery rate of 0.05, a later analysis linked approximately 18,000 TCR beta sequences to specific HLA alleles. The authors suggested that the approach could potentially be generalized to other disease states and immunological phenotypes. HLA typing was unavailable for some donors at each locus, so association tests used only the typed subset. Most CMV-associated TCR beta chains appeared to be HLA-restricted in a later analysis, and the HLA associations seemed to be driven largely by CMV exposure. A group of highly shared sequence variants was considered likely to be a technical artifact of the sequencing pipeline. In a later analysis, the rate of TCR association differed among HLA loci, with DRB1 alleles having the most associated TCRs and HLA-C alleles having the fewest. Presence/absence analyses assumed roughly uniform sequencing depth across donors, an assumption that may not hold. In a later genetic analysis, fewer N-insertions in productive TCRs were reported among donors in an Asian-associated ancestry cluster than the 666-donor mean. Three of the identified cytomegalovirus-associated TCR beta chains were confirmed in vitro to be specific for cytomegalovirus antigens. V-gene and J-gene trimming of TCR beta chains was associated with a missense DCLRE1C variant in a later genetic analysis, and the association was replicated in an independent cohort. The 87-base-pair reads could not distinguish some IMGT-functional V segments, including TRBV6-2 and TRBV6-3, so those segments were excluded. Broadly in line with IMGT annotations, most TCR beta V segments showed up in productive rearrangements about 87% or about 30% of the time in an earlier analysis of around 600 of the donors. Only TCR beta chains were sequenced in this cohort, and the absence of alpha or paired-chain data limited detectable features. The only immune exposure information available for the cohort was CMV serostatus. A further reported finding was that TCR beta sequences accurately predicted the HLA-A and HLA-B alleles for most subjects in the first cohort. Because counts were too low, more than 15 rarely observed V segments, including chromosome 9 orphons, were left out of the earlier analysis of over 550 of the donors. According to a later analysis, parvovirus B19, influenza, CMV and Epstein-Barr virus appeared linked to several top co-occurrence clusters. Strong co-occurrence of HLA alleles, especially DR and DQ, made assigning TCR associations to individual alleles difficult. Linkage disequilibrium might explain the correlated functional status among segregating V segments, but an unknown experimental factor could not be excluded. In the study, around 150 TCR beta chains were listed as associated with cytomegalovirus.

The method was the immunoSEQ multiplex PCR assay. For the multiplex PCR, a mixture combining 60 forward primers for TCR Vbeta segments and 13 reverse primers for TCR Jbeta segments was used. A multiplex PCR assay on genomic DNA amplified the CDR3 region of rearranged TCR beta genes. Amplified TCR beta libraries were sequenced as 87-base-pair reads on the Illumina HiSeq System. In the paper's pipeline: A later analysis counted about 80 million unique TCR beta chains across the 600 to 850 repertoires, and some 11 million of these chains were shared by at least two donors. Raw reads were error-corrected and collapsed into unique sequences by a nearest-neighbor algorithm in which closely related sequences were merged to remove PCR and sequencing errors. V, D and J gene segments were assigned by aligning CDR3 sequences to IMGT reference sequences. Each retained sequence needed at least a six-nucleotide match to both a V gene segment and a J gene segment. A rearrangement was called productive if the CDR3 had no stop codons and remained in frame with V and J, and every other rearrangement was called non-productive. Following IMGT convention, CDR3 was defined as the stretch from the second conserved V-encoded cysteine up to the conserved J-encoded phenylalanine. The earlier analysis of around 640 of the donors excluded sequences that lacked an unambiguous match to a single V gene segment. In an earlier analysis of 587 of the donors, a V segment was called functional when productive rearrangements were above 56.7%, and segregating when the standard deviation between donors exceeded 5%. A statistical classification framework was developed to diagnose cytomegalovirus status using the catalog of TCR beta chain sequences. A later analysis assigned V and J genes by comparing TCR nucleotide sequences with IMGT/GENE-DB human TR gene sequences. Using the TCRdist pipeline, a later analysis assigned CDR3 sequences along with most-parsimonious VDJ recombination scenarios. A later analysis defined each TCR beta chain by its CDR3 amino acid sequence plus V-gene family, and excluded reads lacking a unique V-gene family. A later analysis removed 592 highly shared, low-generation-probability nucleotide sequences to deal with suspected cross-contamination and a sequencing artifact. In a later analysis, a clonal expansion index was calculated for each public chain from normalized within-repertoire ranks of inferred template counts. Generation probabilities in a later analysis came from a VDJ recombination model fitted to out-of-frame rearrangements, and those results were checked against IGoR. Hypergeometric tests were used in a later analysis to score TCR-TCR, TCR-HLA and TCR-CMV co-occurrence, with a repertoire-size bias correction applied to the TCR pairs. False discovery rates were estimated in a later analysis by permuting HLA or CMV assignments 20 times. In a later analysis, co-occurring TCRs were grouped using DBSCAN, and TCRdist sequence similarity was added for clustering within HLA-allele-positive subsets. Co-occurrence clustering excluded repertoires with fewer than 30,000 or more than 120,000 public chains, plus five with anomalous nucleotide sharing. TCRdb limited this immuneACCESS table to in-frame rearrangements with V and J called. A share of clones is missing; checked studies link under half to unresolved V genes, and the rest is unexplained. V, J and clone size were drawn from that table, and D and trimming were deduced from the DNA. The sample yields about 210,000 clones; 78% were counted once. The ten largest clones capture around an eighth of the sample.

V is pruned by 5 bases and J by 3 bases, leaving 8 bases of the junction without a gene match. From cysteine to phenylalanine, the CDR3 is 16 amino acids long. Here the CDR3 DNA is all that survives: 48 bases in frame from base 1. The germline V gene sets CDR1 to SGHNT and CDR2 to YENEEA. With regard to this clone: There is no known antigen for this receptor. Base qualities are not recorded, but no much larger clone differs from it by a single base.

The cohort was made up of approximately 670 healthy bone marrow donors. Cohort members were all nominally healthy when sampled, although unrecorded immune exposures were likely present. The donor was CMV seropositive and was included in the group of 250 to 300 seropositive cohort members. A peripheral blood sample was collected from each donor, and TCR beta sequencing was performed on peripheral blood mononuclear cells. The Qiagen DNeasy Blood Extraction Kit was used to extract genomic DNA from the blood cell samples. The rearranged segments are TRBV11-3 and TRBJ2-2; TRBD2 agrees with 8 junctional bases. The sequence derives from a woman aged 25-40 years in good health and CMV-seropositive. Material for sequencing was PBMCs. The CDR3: CASSPGGGRYTGELFF. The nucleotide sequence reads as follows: TGTGCCAGCAGCCCCGGAGGCGGGAGGTACACCGGGGAGCTGTTTTTT.